A single sample is the source of the 22 T cell receptor beta chains below, sequenced in a study of CD4 T cells in relation to SARS-CoV-2 and coronaviruses. Using immunoSEQ multiplex PCR, the repertoire was profiled, and TCRdb retains in-frame clones only, with some absent. The data contain approximately 37,000 clones, 75% to 90% of them singletons. The sequencing sample was made of memory CD4+ T cells from PBMCs. The receptors were sampled from an adult with COVID-19.

V usage is TRBV12-3 or TRBV12-4 and J usage is TRBJ2-5; D not certain. The V end was cut by 4 bases, the J end by 0 bases, with 3 bases between. The CDR3 is 12 amino acids. The chain's CDR3 is CASSWNQETQYF. The CDR3, as DNA: TGTGCCAGCAGTTGGAACCAAGAGACCCAGTACTTC.

V is TRBV12-3 or TRBV12-4 and J is TRBJ2-1, with D hard to call. This CDR3 has 13 residues. With 6 bases removed from V and 8 bases from J, the gap between germline ends came to 14 bases. CDR3 region: CASRETWADEQFF. The CDR3 DNA reads TGTGCCAGCAGAGAGACCTGGGCCGATGAGCAGTTCTTC.

The J gene is TRBJ2-3, the V gene TRBV24-1; 10 bases align to TRBD2. V lost 4 bases, J lost 6 bases, and 9 bases stayed unmatched. The CDR3 contains 16 residues. Germline CDR1 and CDR2: KGHDR and SFDVKD. CDR3 nucleotide sequence: TGTGCCACCAGTGAGGAGACTAGCGGGCTTCGGGATACGCAGTATTTT. Translating gives CATSEETSGLRDTQYF.

The chain joins TRBV2 to TRBJ1-1, with 7 bases lining up with TRBD1. Trimming removed 6 bases from V and 4 bases from J; junction bases left unmatched: 5. CDR3 length: 13 amino acids. Germline V gene lookup returns CDR1 SNHLY and CDR2 FYNNEI. The CDR3 region has the DNA TGTGCCAGCAGGGAGACAGGGCCCACTGAAGCTTTCTTT. This codes for CASRETGPTEAFF.

The rearrangement links TRBV3-1 (or the pseudogene TRBV3-2) to TRBJ1-4; no definite D call. CDR3 length: 15 amino acids. The germline V and J ends were trimmed by 4 bases and 5 bases, with 14 bases remaining between them. Germline V gene sequence: CDR1 LGHDT, CDR2 YNNKEL (reference sequence). The CDR3 DNA reads as TGTGCCAGCAGCCCGCCGGACCGAGAAAATGAAAAACTGTTTTTT. Translated: CASSPPDRENEKLFF.

The chain joins TRBV27 to TRBJ2-1, with D perhaps given as TRBD1 or TRBD2 (5 bases each). Germline lookup yields CDR1 MNHEY and CDR2 SMNVEV (reference sequence). The length of the CDR3 is 15 residues. V lost 5 bases to trimming and J lost 0 bases, with 11 bases between them. The CDR3 here is CASSDSGASYNEQFF. The CDR3 DNA is TGTGCCAGCAGTGATTCCGGGGCCTCCTACAATGAGCAGTTCTTC.

This chain uses TRBV2 with TRBJ1-4; D remains unclear. The CDR3 totals 11 residues. The ends were cut back, 6 bases at V and 16 bases at J, with 15 bases in the middle. Germline CDR1 and CDR2: SNHLY and FYNNEI. The CDR3 loop is CASRDPGQAFF. The DNA for the CDR3 is TGTGCCAGCAGGGATCCGGGTCAGGCGTTTTTT.

The table lists this clone with a count of one. This chain joins TRBV28 and TRBJ1-5; D is undetermined. The CDR3 spans 16 residues. Trimming pared 3 bases from V and 0 bases from J, leaving 12 bases between. Germline-derived CDR1 and CDR2 are MDHEN and SYDVKM. The CDR3 DNA reads as TGTGCCAGCAGTTTGGGCAGAACTAATAGCAATCAGCCCCAGCATTTT. Protein sequence: CASSLGRTNSNQPQHF. Full variable domain (outside the CDR3, taken from reference TRBV28 and TRBJ1-5): DVKVTQSSRYLVKRTGEKVFLECVQDMDHENMFWYRQDPGLGLRLIYFSYDVKMKEKGDIPEGYSVSREKKERFSLILESASTNQTSMYLCASSLGRTNSNQPQHFGDGTRLSIL.

This clone was counted a few times. The V call is TRBV19, the J call TRBJ1-5; D ambiguous. The germline V and J ends were trimmed by 1 base and 6 bases, with 7 bases remaining between them. The CDR3 consists of 13 residues. Germline CDR1 LNHDA, CDR2 SQIVND (reference sequence). CDR3 in amino acids: CASSIGFGQPQHF. DNA of the CDR3: TGTGCCAGTAGTATAGGGTTCGGTCAGCCCCAGCATTTT.

In its sample, this clone is medium-sized. The V and J genes are TRBV7-8 and TRBJ1-5; D gene uncertain. CDR3 length equals 15 residues. V lost 2 bases, J lost 6 bases, and 14 bases lay in between. CDR1 is SGHVS, CDR2 FQNEAQ, per germline. The CDR3 reads CASSLSGQVAQPQHF. The CDR3, as DNA: TGTGCCAGCAGCTTATCGGGTCAGGTTGCTCAGCCCCAGCATTTT.

The chain joins TRBV7-8 to TRBJ2-7; the match to TRBD1 covers 7 bases. Trimming at V came to 5 bases and at J to 2 bases, leaving 9 bases not matched to a gene. Germline V gene sequence: CDR1 SGHVS, CDR2 FQNEAQ. The CDR3 is 15 residues long. For the CDR3, the DNA is TGTGCCAGCAGCGGACACAGGGGATTAGCCTACGAGCAGTACTTC. Protein: CASSGHRGLAYEQYF.

The chain is built from TRBV6-2 or TRBV6-3 and TRBJ1-2, with a weak D call TRBD1 (5 bases). V gave up 5 bases and J gave up 8 bases, with 15 bases separating them. Germline values: CDR1 MNHEY, CDR2 SVGEGT. This CDR3 is built from 13 residues. The CDR3 DNA reads as TGTGCCAGCAGTCTCCGACAGCTTTGGGGCTACACCTTC. Amino acids: CASSLRQLWGYTF.

This chain links TRBV7-3 with TRBJ2-1, with TRBD1 as a possible D gene (5 bases). Germline-derived CDR1 and CDR2 are SGHTA and FQGTGA. This CDR3 has 15 amino acids. Trimming removed 1 base from V and 9 bases from J, with 16 bases in between. The CDR3 here is CASSLMATTQGEQFF. The CDR3 nucleotides are TGTGCCAGCAGCTTAATGGCTACCACTCAGGGTGAGCAGTTCTTC.

The chain links TRBV7-2 to TRBJ2-4; D is perhaps TRBD1 (6 bases). V was cut by 3 bases and J by 2 bases, with 11 bases left in between. The CDR3 consists of 15 residues. Germline values: CDR1 SGHTA, CDR2 FQGNSA. The DNA for the CDR3 is TGTGCCAGCAGCTTGCAGGGGCTTACCAAAAACATTCAGTACTTC. This sequence encodes CASSLQGLTKNIQYF.

This clone has a single count. V and J are TRBV7-2 and TRBJ2-1; 10 nucleotides match TRBD1. The V and J ends lost 5 bases and 7 bases, in that order; junction bases with no gene match: 8. There are 15 residues in the CDR3. Germline V lookup: CDR1 SGHTA, CDR2 FQGNSA. The CDR3 loop is CASSPRQGAMNEQFF. CDR3 coding DNA: TGTGCCAGCAGCCCTAGACAGGGGGCTATGAATGAGCAGTTCTTC.

The J gene is TRBJ1-2, the V gene TRBV6-1; 7 nucleotides line up with TRBD1. With 0 bases clipped from V and 4 bases from J, the junction kept 5 bases outside the gene matches. The CDR3 sequence is 15 residues long. Germline values: CDR1 MNHNS, CDR2 SASEGT. The CDR3 is CASSEAHPGGYGYTF. CDR3 in DNA: TGTGCCAGCAGTGAAGCGCACCCAGGGGGCTATGGCTACACCTTC.

V is TRBV3-1 (or the pseudogene TRBV3-2) and J is TRBJ2-7; the D is unclear. Germline V lookup: CDR1 LGHDT, CDR2 YNNKEL (reference sequence). The CDR3 runs 14 residues. Trimming removed 1 base from V and 5 bases from J, with 12 bases in between. CDR3 in DNA: TGTGCCAGCAGCCAAGTAGTCGCAGGCCACGAGCAGTACTTC. Amino acid sequence: CASSQVVAGHEQYF.

The gene calls are TRBV15 and TRBJ2-2, with 7 nucleotides matching TRBD2. Per the germline V gene, CDR1 is LNHNV and CDR2 is YYDKDF (reference sequence). Trimming removed 11 bases from V and 0 bases from J; junction bases left unmatched: 6. CDR3 size: 14 residues. CDR3 amino acids: CAAGSGTNTGELFF. The CDR3 region has the DNA TGTGCCGCCGGAAGCGGGACGAACACCGGGGAGCTGTTTTTT. The whole variable domain, filled in from reference TRBV15 and TRBJ2-2, reads DAMVIQNPRYQVTQFGKPVTLSCSQTLNHNVMYWYQQKSSQAPKLLFHYYDKDFNNEADTPDNFQSRRPNTSFCFLDIRSPGLGDTAMYLCAAGSGTNTGELFFGEGSRLTVL.

J is TRBJ1-6 and V is TRBV30; TRBD1 agrees at 7 bases. The V gene's germline CDR1 is GTSNPN and CDR2 SVGIG (reference sequence). The CDR3 spans 15 residues. With V trimmed by 0 bases and J by 7 bases, 6 bases remained unmatched. Here the CDR3 reads CAWSVPGTENSPLHF. CDR3 coding DNA: TGTGCCTGGAGTGTACCCGGGACAGAAAATTCACCCCTCCACTTT. The variable domain in full, with the rest retrieved from reference TRBV30 and TRBJ1-6, is SQTIHQWPATLVQPVGSPLSLECTVEGTSNPNLYWYRQAAGRGLQLLFYSVGIGQISSEVPQNLSASRPQDRQFILSSKKLLLSDSGFYLCAWSVPGTENSPLHFGNGTRLTVT.

The genes are TRBV2 and TRBJ1-5; the match to TRBD1 covers 10 bases. The germline V gene encodes CDR1 SNHLY and CDR2 FYNNEI. Trimming cost V 6 bases and J 4 bases; bases outside gene matches: 6. The CDR3 contains 15 residues. DNA of the CDR3: TGTGCCAGCAGCCTGGGACAGGGGAAGAATCAGCCCCAGCATTTT. This gives the protein CASSLGQGKNQPQHF.

The genes are TRBV6-4 and TRBJ2-2, with 7 bases lining up with TRBD1. The J segment lost 3 bases and the V segment lost 5 bases, leaving 3 bases of the junction unmatched. The CDR3 consists of 14 residues. CDR1 is MRHNA, CDR2 SNTAGT, per germline. The CDR3 is CASSPGTDTGELFF. CDR3 nucleotides: TGTGCCAGCAGTCCCGGGACAGACACCGGGGAGCTGTTTTTT.

This chain connects TRBV21-1 to TRBJ1-5. TRBV21-1 is tagged as a pseudogene. There are 13 residues in the CDR3. CDR3 bases: TGTGCCAGCAGCAAAGGGGGCAATCAGCCCCAGCATTTT. Translated: CASSKGGNQPQHF.